This TCR beta chain appears in the sequencing data of a study of pediatric ulcerative colitis (dated by TCRdb to between 2019 and 2020). About the full investigation: Pancolitis was present in several ulcerative colitis patients and left-sided colitis in two, and histology consistent with ulcerative colitis was found in all of these patients. Using the Pediatric Ulcerative Colitis Activity Index, two patients were classed as having mild disease, several as having moderate disease and three as having acute severe colitis. About nine newly diagnosed, treatment-naive pediatric ulcerative colitis patients and a few non-IBD control children each provided paired blood and rectal samples.

During colonoscopy, one to two pinch biopsies were obtained from the rectum for research. Before the diagnostic colonoscopy, none of the ulcerative colitis patients had been given any immunosuppressive medication. Rectal biopsies were digested with proteinase K before DNA isolation. The Wizard kit (Promega) was used to extract genomic DNA from the blood and intestinal samples. A few counts support this clone. This receptor's antigen is unknown. Per-base quality was not reported, and no clone a single base away is much larger than it. What the work shows at the level of the full study, not this receptor alone: Blood-derived T cells may have been included in the rectal pinch biopsies, particularly in patients with overt colitis. Significantly higher autologous blood-rectal clonal overlap was found in ulcerative colitis patients than in controls, which suggested increased T cell trafficking to inflamed tissue. Because repertoires were derived from total lymphocyte DNA, patterns in rare subsets such as regulatory T cells may not have been reflected. A couple of rectal CDR3 clonotypes were detected in all ulcerative colitis patients and were not detected in any of the controls. For technical reasons, substantially fewer templates were yielded by the blood samples of a couple of patients, and these blood samples were excluded from blood-rectal overlap analysis. Only four individuals were included in the healthy control group, which was small. Features of the rectal repertoire distinguished controls, mild-moderate colitis patients and acute severe colitis patients, and in acute severe colitis, rectal diversity was reduced because of clonal expansions.

Using the immunoSEQ TRB Survey service, rearranged CDR3 beta regions were amplified from genomic DNA with multiplex V and J primers. To keep depth equal across samples, survey-level sequencing depth of up to 500,000 reads per sample was applied. The libraries were purified, combined into pools and sequenced with Illumina technology. The study's processing was this. Productive clonality, sample overlap, pairwise scatters, CDR3 beta length, V/D/J gene usage and productiveness were assessed with immunoSEQ online tools. Alongside Shannon and Simpson indices, calculated diversity was computed as the number of unique rearrangements divided by total templates, multiplied by 100. Principal component analysis was performed on Z-score normalized data with the R prcomp function and the ggbiplot package. Morisita's index was used to quantify blood-rectal clonal overlap within each subject. The immuneACCESS repertoire file appears here via TCRdb, limited to in-frame rearrangements. These files lack a portion of the clones; in checked studies, under half of the deficit traces to unresolved V genes, and the cause of the others is not known. Clone size and V and J calls were adopted from that table, with D and trimming inferred from the DNA. The sample contains roughly 23,000 clones, about 71% of them found a single time. The ten most abundant clones make up around 15% of the sample.

The clonotype originates from a boy aged 5-17 years with severe ulcerative colitis. Sequencing was carried out using gut tissue.

The bases are TGTGCCAGCAGCTTAGTCCTTAGTTTAGCCAATGAGCAGTTCTTC. This is translated as CASSLVLSLANEQFF. The chain employs TRBV7-3 and TRBJ2-1; a confident D gene designation cannot be given. The CDR3 goes from the cysteine to the phenylalanine over 15 residues. Only the CDR3 region is kept as DNA, spanning 45 bases read in frame from base 1. CDR1 and CDR2 (SGHTA, FQGTGA) derive from the germline V gene. V is reduced by 2 bases and J by 6 bases, leaving a spacing of 14 bases between them.